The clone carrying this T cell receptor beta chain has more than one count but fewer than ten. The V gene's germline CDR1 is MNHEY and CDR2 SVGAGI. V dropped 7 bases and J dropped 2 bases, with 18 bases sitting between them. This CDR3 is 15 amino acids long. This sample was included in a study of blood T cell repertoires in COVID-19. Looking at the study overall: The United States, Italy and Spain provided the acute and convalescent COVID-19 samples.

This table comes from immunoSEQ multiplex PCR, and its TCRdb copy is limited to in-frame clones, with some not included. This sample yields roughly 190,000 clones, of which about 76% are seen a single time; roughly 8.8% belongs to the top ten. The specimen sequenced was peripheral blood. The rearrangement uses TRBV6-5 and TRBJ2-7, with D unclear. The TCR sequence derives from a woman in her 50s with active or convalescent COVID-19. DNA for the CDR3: TGTGCCAGCATTGCAGAGACTCGTCTGACCTACGAGCAGTACTTC. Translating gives CASIAETRLTYEQYF.